The source of this T cell receptor beta chain is a study of control samples from healthy donors and cancer patients. This CDR3 spans 16 amino acids. CDR1 MNHNY and CDR2 SVGAGI come from the germline V gene (reference sequence). V lost 6 bases, J lost 4 bases, and 7 bases stayed unmatched. Measured with immunoSEQ multiplex PCR; TCRdb has only the in-frame clones, and not every one. The sample records 150,000 or so clones, around nine tenths being singletons. The V and J genes are TRBV6-6 and TRBJ2-1; the match to TRBD2 covers 12 bases. The sample comprised blood. The TCR sequence derives from a middle-aged man in good health. The DNA of the CDR3 is TGTGCCAGCAGCCTTCCGACTAGCGGGGGTTACAATGAGCAGTTCTTC. It is translated as CASSLPTSGGYNEQFF.